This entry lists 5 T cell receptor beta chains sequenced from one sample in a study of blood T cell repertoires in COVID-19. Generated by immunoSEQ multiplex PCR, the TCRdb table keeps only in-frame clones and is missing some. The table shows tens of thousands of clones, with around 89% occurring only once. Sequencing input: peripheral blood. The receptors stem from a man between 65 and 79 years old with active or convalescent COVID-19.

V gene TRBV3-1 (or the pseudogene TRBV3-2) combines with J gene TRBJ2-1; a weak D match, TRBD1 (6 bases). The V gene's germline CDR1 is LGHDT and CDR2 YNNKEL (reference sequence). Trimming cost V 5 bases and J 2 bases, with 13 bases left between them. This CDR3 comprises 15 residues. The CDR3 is CASSLRGKPYNEQFF. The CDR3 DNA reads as TGTGCCAGCAGCTTGAGGGGGAAACCCTACAATGAGCAGTTCTTC.

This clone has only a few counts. The CDR3 DNA follows: TGTGCCAGCAGTGGCCGGGACAGCCGGCAAGAGACCCAGTACTTC. The encoded protein is CASSGRDSRQETQYF. The chain recombines TRBV25-1 with TRBJ2-5, with TRBD1 identical over 7 bases. Looked up from germline, CDR1 is MGHDK and CDR2 is SYGVNS. J was trimmed by 2 bases and V by 4 bases; bases with no gene match: 7. The CDR3 covers 15 residues. Based on the CDR3 plus reference TRBV25-1 and TRBJ2-5, the full variable domain is EADIYQTPRYLVIGTGKKITLECSQTMGHDKMYWYQQDPGMELHLIHYSYGVNSTEKGDLSSESTVSRIRTEHFPLTLESARPSHTSQYLCASSGRDSRQETQYFGPGTRLLVL.

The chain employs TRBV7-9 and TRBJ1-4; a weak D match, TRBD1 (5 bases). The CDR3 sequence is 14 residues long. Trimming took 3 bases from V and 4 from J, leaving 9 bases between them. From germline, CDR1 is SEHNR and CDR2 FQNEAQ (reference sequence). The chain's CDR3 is CASSFDSNNEKLFF. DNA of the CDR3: TGTGCCAGCAGCTTTGACAGTAATAATGAAAAACTGTTTTTT.

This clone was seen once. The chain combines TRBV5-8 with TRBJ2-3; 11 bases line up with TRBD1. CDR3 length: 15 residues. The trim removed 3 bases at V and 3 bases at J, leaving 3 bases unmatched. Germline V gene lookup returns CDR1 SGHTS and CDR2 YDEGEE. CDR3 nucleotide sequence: TGTGCCAGCAGCTGGGACAGGGGGGGGACAGATACGCAGTATTTT. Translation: CASSWDRGGTDTQYF. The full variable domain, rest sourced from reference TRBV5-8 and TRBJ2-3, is EAGVTQSPTHLIKTRGQQATLRCSPISGHTSVYWYQQALGLGLQFLLWYDEGEERNRGNFPPRFSGRQFPNYSSELNVNALELEDSALYLCASSWDRGGTDTQYFGPGTRLTVL.

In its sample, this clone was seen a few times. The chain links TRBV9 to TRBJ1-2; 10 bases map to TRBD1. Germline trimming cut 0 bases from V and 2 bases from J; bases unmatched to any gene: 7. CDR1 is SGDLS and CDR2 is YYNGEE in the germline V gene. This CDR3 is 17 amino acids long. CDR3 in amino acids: CASSVGSLGQGNYGYTF. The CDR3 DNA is TGTGCCAGCAGCGTAGGATCTCTGGGACAGGGGAACTATGGCTACACCTTC.